This T cell receptor (beta chain) was sequenced during a study of blood T cell repertoires in COVID-19. This clone has more than one count but fewer than ten. The repertoire was sequenced with immunoSEQ multiplex PCR; TCRdb's copy has only in-frame clones and lacks some. Among 260,000 or so clones listed, about 80% were seen once. The V end lost 1 base, the J end lost 4 bases, and 13 bases lay between the germline ends. Germline-derived CDR1 and CDR2 are SGHDN and FVKESK. This CDR3 spans 15 amino acids. Sequenced material: PBMCs or T cells enriched from blood (not recorded which). This chain links TRBV14 with TRBJ2-5; D may be TRBD2 (5 bases). The sequence came from a woman in her forties who had been exposed to COVID-19. The CDR3 spells CASSQVGPRGETQYF. CDR3 nucleotides: TGTGCCAGCAGCCAAGTAGGGCCCCGGGGAGAGACCCAGTACTTC.